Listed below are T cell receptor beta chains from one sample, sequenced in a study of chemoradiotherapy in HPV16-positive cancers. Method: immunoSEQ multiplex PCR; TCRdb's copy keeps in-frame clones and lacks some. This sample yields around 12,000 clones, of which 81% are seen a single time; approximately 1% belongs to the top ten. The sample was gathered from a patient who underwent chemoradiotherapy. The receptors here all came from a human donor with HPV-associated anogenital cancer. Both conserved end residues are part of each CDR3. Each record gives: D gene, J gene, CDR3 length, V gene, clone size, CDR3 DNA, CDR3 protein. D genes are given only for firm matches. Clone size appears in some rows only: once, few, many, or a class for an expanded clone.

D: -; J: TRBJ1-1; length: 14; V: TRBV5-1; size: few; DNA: TGCGCCAGCAGCTTGGCAACACGGAACACTGAAGCTTTCTTT; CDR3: CASSLATRNTEAFF
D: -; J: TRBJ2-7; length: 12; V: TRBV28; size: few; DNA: TGTGCCAGCAGTTTTAGACTTGGCGAGCAGTACTTC; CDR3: CASSFRLGEQYF
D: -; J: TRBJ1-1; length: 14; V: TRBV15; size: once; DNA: TGTGCCACCAGCCACCGGACGGTGAACACTGAAGCTTTCTTT; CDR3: CATSHRTVNTEAFF
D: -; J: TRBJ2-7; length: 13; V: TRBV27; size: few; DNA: TGTGCCAGCAGTCCCTCCGGGGCCTACGAGCAGTACTTC; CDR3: CASSPSGAYEQYF
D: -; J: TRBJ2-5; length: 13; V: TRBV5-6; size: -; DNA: TGTGCCAGCAGCCAACGAATAGTTGAGACCCAGTACTTC; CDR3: CASSQRIVETQYF
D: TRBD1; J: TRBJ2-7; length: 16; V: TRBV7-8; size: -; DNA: TGTGCCAGCAGCTTAAATATGGGACAGGGGCTTTACGAGCAGTACTTC; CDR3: CASSLNMGQGLYEQYF
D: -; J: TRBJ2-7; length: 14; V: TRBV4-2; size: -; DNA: TGTGCCAGCAGCCAAGAGGACAGAGGCTACGAGCAGTACTTC; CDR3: CASSQEDRGYEQYF
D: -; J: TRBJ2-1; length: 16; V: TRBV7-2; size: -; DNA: TGTGCCAGCAGCTTAGTGAGGGGGACATCTTACAATGAGCAGTTCTTC; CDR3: CASSLVRGTSYNEQFF
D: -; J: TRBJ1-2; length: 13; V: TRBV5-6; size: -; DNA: TGTGCCAGCAGCTTGGGTCCAGGAGGGGGCTACACCTTC; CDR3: CASSLGPGGGYTF
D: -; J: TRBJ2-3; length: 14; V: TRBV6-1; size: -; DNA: TGTGCCAGCACGATAGGACAGCGCACAGATACGCAGTATTTT; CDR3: CASTIGQRTDTQYF
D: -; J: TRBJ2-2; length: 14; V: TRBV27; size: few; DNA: TGTGCCAGCAGTTTTCAGGGGAGGGGCGGGGAGCTGTTTTTT; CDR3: CASSFQGRGGELFF
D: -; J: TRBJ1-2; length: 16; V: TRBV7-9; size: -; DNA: TGTGCCAGCAGCTTGTTCTCTCGGGATCCTAACTATGGCTACACCTTC; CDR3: CASSLFSRDPNYGYTF
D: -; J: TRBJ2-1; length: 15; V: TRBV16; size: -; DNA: TGTGCCAGCAGCCAAGGGTTTAGCTCCTACAATGAGCAGTTCTTC; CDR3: CASSQGFSSYNEQFF
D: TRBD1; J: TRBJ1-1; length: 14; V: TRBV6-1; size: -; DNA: TGTGCCAGCGAAGCCGACAGGGAGAACACTGAAGCTTTCTTT; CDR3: CASEADRENTEAFF
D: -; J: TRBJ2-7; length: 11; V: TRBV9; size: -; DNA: TGTGCCAGCAGCGTAGGCACCGAGCAGTACTTC; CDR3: CASSVGTEQYF
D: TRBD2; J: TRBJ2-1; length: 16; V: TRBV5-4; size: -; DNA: TGTGCCAGCAGCGCCGGACTAGCGGGGGGGCTCAATGAGCAGTTCTTC; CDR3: CASSAGLAGGLNEQFF
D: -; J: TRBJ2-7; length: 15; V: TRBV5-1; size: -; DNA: TGCGCCAGCACCTCGGGGGACGGTTGGACCTACGAGCAGTACTTC; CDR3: CASTSGDGWTYEQYF
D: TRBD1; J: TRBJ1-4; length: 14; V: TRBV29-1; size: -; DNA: TGCAGCGTTGGTTCGACAGGGGGGAGCGAAAAACTGTTTTTT; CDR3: CSVGSTGGSEKLFF
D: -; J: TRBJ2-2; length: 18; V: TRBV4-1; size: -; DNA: TGCGCCAGCAGCCCGCTCGCGCCGGGGAATTTGGGGACCGGGGAGCTGTTTTTT; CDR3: CASSPLAPGNLGTGELFF
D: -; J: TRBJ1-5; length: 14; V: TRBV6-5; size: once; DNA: TGTGCCAGCAGTCAGGGGTATGGCAATCAGCCCCAGCATTTT; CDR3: CASSQGYGNQPQHF
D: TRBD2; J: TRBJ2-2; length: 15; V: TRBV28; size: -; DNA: TGTGCCAGCAGTGCGGGGGACTGGGACACCGGGGAGCTGTTTTTT; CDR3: CASSAGDWDTGELFF
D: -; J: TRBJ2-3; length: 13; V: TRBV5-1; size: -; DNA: TGCGCCAGCAGCTTGGCCTTCTTAGATACGCAGTATTTT; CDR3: CASSLAFLDTQYF
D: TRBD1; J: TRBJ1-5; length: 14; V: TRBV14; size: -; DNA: TGTGCCAGCAGCGTCGACAGGGGAAATCAGCCCCAGCATTTT; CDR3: CASSVDRGNQPQHF
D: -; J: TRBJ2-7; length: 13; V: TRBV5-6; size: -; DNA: TGTGCCAGCAGCTTGGCCTTAAGCTACGAGCAGTACTTC; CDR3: CASSLALSYEQYF
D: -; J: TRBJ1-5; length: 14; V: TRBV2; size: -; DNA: TGTGCCAGCAAAGTCGGGATCCCCAATCAGCCCCAGCATTTT; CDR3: CASKVGIPNQPQHF
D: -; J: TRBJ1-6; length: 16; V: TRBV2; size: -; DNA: TGTGCCAGCAGTGAATTGAGGGGAGCGACCAAATCACCCCTCCACTTT; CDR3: CASSELRGATKSPLHF
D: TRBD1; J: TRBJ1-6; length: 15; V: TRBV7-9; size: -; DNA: TGTGCCAGCAGCCAGGGGGACAGGGAGGGTTCACCCCTCCACTTT; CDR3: CASSQGDREGSPLHF
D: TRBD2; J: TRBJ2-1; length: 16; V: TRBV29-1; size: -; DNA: TGCAGCGTTGAAGAGTCGATAGCGGGGGGGCCGGGAGAGCAGTTCTTC; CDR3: CSVEESIAGGPGEQFF
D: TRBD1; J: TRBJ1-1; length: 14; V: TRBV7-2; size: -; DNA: TGTGCCAGCAGCTTAACTCCAGGGGGCACTGAAGCTTTCTTT; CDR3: CASSLTPGGTEAFF
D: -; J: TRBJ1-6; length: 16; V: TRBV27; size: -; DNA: TGTGCCAGCAGTCGAACGTGGAGCTCCTATAATTCACCCCTCCACTTT; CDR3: CASSRTWSSYNSPLHF
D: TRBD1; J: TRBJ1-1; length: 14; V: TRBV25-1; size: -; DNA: TGTGCCAGCAGACCGACAGGGGAGTTCACTGAAGCTTTCTTT; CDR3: CASRPTGEFTEAFF
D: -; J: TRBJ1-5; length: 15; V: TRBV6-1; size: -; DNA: TGTGCCAGCAGTGACGTCAACCACAGCAATCAGCCCCAGCATTTT; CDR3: CASSDVNHSNQPQHF
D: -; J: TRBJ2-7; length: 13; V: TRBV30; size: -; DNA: TGTGCCTGGAGTGGAGGACACCTTAGCCAGCAGTACTTC; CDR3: CAWSGGHLSQQYF
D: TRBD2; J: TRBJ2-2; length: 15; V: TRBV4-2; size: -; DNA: TGTGCCAGCAGCCATGGGAGCGGGGGCCCCGGGGAGCTGTTTTTT; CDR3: CASSHGSGGPGELFF
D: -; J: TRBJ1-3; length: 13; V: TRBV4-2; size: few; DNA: TGTGCCAGCAGCCAAGATCAAACTATCCCCATATATTTT; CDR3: CASSQDQTIPIYF
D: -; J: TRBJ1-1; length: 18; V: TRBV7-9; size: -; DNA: TGTGCCAGCAAAACGGGGGGGAGCAGGCTCCTCGAGAGAACTGAAGCTTTCTTT; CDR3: CASKTGGSRLLERTEAFF
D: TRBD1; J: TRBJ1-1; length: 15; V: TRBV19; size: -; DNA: TGTGCCAGTAGTATAGATGACAGGGCGAACACTGAAGCTTTCTTT; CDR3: CASSIDDRANTEAFF
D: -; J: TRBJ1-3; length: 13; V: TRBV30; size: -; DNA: TGTGCCTGGAGTTCGGCAGGTGGAAACACCATATATTTT; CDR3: CAWSSAGGNTIYF
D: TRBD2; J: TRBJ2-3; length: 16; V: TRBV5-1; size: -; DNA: TGCGCCAGCAGCCCCGCCGCGGGGGGAAACACAGATACGCAGTATTTT; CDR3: CASSPAAGGNTDTQYF
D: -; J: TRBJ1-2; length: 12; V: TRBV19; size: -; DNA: TGTGCCAGTACGAGCGCTAACTATGGCTACACCTTC; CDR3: CASTSANYGYTF
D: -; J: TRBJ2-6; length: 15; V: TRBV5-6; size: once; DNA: TGTGCCAGCAGCTTGGTGGACTCTGGGGCCAACGTCCTGACTTTC; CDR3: CASSLVDSGANVLTF
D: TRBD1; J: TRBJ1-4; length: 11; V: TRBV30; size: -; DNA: TGTGCCTGGACAGGGGGGGAAAAACTGTTTTTT; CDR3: CAWTGGEKLFF
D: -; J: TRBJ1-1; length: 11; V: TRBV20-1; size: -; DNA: TGCAGTGCTTCGACAGGTCCCGAAGCTTTCTTT; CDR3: CSASTGPEAFF
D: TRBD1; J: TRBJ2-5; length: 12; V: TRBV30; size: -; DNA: TGTGCCCGAGGACAGGGTCGAGAGACCCAGTACTTC; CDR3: CARGQGRETQYF
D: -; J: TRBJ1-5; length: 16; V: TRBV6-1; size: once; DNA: TGTGCCAGCAGTGAAGCCTGGGGGGCTCGCAATCAGCCCCAGCATTTT; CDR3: CASSEAWGARNQPQHF
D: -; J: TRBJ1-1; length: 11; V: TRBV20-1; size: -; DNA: TGCAGTGGCACGTCGAACACTGAAGCTTTCTTT; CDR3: CSGTSNTEAFF
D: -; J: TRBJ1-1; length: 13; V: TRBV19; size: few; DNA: TGTGCCAGTAGCGGCTGGGTGAACACTGAAGCTTTCTTT; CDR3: CASSGWVNTEAFF
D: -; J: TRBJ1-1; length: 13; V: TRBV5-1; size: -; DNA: TGCGCCAGCAGCCCAGGGCAGAACACTGAAGCTTTCTTT; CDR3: CASSPGQNTEAFF
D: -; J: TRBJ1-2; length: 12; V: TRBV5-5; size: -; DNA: TGTGCCAGCAGCTTGAGGTGGGATGGCTACACCTTC; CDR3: CASSLRWDGYTF
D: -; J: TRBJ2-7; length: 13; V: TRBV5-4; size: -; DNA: TGTGCCAGCAGCTTGTACCAGGGTTACGAGCAGTACTTC; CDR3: CASSLYQGYEQYF